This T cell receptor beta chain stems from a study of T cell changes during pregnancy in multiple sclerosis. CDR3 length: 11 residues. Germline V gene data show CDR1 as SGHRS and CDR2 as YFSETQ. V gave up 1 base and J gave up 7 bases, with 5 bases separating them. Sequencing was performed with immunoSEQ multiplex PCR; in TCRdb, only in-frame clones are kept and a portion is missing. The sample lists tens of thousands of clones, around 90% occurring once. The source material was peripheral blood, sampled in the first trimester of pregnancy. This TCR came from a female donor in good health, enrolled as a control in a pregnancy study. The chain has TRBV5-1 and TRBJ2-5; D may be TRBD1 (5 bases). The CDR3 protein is CASSLRGTQYF. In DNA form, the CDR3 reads TGCGCCAGCAGCTTGAGGGGGACCCAGTACTTC.